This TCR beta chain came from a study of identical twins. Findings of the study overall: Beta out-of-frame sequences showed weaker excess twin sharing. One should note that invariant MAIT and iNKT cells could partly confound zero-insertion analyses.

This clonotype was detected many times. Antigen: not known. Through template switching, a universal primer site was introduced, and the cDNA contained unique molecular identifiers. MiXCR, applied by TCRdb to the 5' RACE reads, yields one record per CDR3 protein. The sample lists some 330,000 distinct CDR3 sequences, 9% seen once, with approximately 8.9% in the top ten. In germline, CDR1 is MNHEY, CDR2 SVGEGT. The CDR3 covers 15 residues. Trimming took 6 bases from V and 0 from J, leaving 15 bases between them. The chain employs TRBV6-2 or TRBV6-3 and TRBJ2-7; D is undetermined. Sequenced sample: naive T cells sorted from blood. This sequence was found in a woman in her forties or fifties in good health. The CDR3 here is CASSSWPQASYEQYF. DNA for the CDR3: TGTGCCAGCAGCTCATGGCCCCAAGCCTCCTACGAGCAGTACTTC.